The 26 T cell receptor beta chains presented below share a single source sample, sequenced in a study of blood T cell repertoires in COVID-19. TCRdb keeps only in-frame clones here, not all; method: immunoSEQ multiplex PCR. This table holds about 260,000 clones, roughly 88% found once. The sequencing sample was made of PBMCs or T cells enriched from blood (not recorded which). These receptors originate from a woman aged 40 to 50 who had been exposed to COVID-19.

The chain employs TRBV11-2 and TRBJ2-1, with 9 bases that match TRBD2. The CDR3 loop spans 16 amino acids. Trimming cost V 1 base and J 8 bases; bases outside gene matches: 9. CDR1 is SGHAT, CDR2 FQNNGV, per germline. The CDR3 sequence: CASSLGGLAGLDEQFF. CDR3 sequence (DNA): TGTGCCAGCAGCTTAGGCGGGCTAGCGGGGCTCGATGAGCAGTTCTTC.

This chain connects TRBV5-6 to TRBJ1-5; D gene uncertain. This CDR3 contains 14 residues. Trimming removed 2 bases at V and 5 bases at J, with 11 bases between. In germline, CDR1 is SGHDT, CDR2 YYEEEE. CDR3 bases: TGTGCCAGCAGCTTCCTTCGTGAGGATCAGCCCCAGCATTTT. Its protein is CASSFLREDQPQHF.

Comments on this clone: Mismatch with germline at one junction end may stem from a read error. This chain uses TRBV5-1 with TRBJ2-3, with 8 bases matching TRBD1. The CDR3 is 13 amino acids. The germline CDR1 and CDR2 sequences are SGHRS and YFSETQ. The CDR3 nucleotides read TGTGCCAGCAGGGGACAGGGCACAGATACGCAGTATTTT. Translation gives CASRGQGTDTQYF.

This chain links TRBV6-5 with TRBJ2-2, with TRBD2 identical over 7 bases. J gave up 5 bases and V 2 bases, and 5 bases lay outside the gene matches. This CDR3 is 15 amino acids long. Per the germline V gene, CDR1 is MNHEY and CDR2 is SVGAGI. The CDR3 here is CASSYLRGGTGELFF. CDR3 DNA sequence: TGTGCCAGCAGTTACCTAAGGGGAGGGACCGGGGAGCTGTTTTTT.

This chain's CDR3 is CASRIGYLYLSLYPPLHF. In nucleotides, the CDR3 is TGCGCCAGCAGAATCGGTTACCTTTATTTATCCTTGTACCCACCCCTCCACTTT. This sequence joins TRBV23-1 and TRBJ1-6; no firm D call. TRBV23-1 counts as an open reading frame of uncertain function. The CDR3 is 18 amino acids. The V end lost 6 bases, the J end lost 11 bases, and 29 bases lay between the germline ends.

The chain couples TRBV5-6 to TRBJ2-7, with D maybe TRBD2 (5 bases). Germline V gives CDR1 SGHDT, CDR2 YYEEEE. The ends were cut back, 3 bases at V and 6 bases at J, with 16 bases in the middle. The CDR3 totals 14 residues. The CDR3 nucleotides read TGTGCCAGCAGCTCGGCGGGTGGCCGAGTCGAGCAGTACGTC. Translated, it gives CASSSAGGRVEQYV.

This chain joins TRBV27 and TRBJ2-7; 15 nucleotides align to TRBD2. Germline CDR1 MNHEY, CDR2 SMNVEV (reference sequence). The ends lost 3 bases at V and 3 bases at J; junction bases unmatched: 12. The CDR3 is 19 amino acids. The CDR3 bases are TGTGCCAGCAGTTTTGGGACTAGCGGGGGGAAACCATGGCTCTACGAGCAGTACTTC. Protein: CASSFGTSGGKPWLYEQYF.

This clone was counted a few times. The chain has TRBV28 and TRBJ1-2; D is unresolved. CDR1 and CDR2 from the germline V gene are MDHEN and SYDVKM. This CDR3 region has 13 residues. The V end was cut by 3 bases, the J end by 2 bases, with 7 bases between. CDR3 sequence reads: CASSFVGNYGYTF. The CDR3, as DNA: TGTGCCAGCAGTTTTGTCGGGAACTATGGCTACACCTTC.

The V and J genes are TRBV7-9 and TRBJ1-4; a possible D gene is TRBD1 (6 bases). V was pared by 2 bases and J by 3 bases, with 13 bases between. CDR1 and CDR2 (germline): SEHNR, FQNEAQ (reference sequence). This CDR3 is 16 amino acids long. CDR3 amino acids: CASSLILGASNEKLFF. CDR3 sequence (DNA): TGTGCCAGCAGCTTAATCTTGGGGGCATCTAATGAAAAACTGTTTTTT. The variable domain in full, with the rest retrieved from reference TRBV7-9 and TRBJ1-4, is DTGVSQNPRHKITKRGQNVTFRCDPISEHNRLYWYRQTLGQGPEFLTYFQNEAQLEKSRLLSDRFSAERPKGSFSTLEIQRTEQGDSAMYLCASSLILGASNEKLFFGSGTQLSVL.

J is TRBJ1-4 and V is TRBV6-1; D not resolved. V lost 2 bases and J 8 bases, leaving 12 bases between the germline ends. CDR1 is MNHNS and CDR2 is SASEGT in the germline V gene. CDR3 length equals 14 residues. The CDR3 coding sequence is TGTGCCAGCAGTGAACAGCTAGTAGCGGAAAAACTGTTTTTT. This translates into CASSEQLVAEKLFF.

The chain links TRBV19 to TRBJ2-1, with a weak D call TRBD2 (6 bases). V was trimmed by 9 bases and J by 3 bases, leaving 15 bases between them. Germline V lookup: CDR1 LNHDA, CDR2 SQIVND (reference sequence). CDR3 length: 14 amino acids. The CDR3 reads CASAELAHYNEQFF. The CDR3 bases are TGTGCCAGCGCCGAACTAGCACACTACAATGAGCAGTTCTTC.

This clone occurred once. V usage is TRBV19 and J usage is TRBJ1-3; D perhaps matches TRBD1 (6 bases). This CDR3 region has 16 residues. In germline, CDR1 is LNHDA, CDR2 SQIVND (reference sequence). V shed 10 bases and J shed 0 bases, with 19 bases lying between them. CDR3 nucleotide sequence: TGTGCCACAAAACCCCCTCAGGGGCGCTCTGGAAACACCATATATTTT. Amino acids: CATKPPQGRSGNTIYF.

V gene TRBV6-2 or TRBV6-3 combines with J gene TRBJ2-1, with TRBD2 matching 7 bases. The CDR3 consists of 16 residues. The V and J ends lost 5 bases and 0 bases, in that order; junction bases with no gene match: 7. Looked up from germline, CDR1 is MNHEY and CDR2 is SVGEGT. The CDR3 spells CASSPAGGSSYNEQFF. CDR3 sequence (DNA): TGTGCCAGCAGTCCCGCCGGGGGGTCCTCCTACAATGAGCAGTTCTTC.

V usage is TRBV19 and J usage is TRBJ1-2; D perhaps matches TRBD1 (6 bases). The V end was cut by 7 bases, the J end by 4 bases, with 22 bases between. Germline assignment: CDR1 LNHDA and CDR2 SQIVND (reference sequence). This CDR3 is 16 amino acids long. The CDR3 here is CASIEPTAGAGYGYTF. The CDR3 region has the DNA TGTGCCAGTATCGAACCGACGGCAGGGGCGGGCTATGGCTACACCTTC.

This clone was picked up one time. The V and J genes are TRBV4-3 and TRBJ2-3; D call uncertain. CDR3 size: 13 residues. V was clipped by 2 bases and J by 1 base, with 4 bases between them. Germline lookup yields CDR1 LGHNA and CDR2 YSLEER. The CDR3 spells CASSQLGTDTQYF. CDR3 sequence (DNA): TGCGCCAGCAGCCAACTAGGCACAGATACGCAGTATTTT.

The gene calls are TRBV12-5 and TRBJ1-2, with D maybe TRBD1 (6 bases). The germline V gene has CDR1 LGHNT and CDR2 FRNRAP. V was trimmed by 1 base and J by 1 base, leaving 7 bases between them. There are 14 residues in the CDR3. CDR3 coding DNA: TGTGCTAGTGGTTTGGGGACAGTTAACTATGGCTACACCTTC. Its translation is CASGLGTVNYGYTF.

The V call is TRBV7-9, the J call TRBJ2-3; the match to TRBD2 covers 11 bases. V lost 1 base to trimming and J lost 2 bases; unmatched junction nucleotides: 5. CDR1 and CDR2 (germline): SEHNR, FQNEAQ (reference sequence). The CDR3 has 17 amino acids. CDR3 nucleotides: TGTGCCAGCAGCTTAGTCCTAGCGGGGGGATTCACAGATACGCAGTATTTT. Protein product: CASSLVLAGGFTDTQYF.

CDR3 loop: CASSSYSGKTDTQYF. The CDR3 region has the DNA TGTGCCAGCAGCTCCTATAGCGGGAAAACAGATACGCAGTATTTT. V usage is TRBV11-2 and J usage is TRBJ2-3, with 8 bases that match TRBD2. Germline V gene sequence: CDR1 SGHAT, CDR2 FQNNGV. Losses at the gene ends were 4 bases for V and 3 bases for J; bases not matched to a gene: 6. This CDR3 contains 15 residues.

Here the CDR3 reads CASSLQGRRDEQYF. The CDR3 coding sequence is TGTGCCAGCAGTCTCCAGGGCCGCCGGGACGAGCAGTACTTC. The chain links TRBV28 to TRBJ2-7; the D gene is possibly TRBD1 (5 bases). Trimming took off 5 bases at V and 5 bases at J, with 16 bases between the two ends. There are 14 residues in the CDR3. Germline values: CDR1 MDHEN, CDR2 SYDVKM.

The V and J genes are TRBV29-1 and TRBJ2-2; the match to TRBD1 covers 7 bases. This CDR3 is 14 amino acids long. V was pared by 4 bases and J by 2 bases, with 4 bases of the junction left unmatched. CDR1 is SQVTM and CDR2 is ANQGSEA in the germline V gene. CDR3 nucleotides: TGCAGCGTTGCTGGGACAGCAAACACCGGGGAGCTGTTTTTT. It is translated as CSVAGTANTGELFF.

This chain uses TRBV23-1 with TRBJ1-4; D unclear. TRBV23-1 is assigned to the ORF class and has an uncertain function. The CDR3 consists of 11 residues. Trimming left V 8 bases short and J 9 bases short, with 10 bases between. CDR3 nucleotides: TGCGCCAGCCTTTCGGGGAAAAAACTGTTTTTT. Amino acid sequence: CASLSGKKLFF.

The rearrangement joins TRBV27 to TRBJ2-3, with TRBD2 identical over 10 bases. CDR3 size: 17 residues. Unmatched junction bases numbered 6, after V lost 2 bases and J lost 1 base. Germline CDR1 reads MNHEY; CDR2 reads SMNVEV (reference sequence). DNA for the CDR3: TGTGCCAGCAGTTTAGAGGGGGGGACTAGCGGCACAGATACGCAGTATTTT. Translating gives CASSLEGGTSGTDTQYF.

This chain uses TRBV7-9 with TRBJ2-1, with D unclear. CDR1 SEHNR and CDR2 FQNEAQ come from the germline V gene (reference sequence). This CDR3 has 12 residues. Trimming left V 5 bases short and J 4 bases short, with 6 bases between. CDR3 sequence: CASSLSYNEQFF. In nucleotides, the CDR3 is TGTGCCAGCAGCCTTAGTTACAATGAGCAGTTCTTC.

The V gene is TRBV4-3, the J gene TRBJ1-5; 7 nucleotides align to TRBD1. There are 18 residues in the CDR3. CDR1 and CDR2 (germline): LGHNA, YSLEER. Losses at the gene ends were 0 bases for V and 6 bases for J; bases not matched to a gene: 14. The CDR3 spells CASSQDLGQGGRGQPQHF. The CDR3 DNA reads TGCGCCAGCAGCCAAGATCTCGGCCAGGGGGGACGAGGTCAGCCCCAGCATTTT.

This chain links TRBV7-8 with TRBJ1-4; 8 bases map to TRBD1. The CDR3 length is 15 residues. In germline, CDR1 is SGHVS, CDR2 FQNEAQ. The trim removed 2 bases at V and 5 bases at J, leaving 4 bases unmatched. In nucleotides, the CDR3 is TGTGCCAGCAGCTTACAGGGGGCGCCGAATGAAAAACTGTTTTTT. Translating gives CASSLQGAPNEKLFF.

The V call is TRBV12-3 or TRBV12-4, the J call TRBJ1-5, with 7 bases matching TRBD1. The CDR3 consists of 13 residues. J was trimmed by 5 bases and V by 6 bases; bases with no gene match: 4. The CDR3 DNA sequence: TGTGCCAGCAGACGGGACAGATATCAGCCCCAGCATTTT. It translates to CASRRDRYQPQHF.